Presented here are 17 T cell receptor beta chains from one specimen sequenced in a study of blood T cell repertoires in COVID-19. The method was immunoSEQ multiplex PCR; TCRdb's version includes in-frame clones alone and lacks a portion of them. This sample has around 190,000 clones, with about four fifths found just once. Sample: peripheral blood. The receptors come from a woman aged 55-70 years with COVID-19, enrolled during active disease.

V is TRBV7-9 and J is TRBJ2-6; possibly TRBD1 for D (6 bases). V was clipped by 5 bases and J by 2 bases, with 10 bases between them. There are 15 residues in the CDR3. Germline V gene data show CDR1 as SEHNR and CDR2 as FQNEAQ (reference sequence). CDR3 sequence (DNA): TGTGCCAGCAGCCCCCAGGGGACTGGGGCCAACGTCCTGACTTTC. As protein: CASSPQGTGANVLTF.

This chain links TRBV6-1 with TRBJ1-5; possibly TRBD1 for D (5 bases). V gave up 2 bases and J gave up 0 bases, with 17 bases separating them. This CDR3 contains 18 residues. In germline, CDR1 is MNHNS, CDR2 SASEGT. CDR3 DNA: TGTGCCAGCAGTGAAAGGGGTGGCAGGGCCTATAGCAATCAGCCCCAGCATTTT. Its protein product is CASSERGGRAYSNQPQHF.

V gene TRBV6-6 combines with J gene TRBJ2-1; D is perhaps TRBD2 (6 bases). Germline values: CDR1 MNHNY, CDR2 SVGAGI (reference sequence). The CDR3 runs 14 residues. The V and J ends lost 2 bases and 3 bases respectively, with 8 bases between them. CDR3 sequence: CASSYMGGYNEQFF. The DNA for the CDR3 is TGTGCCAGCAGTTACATGGGAGGCTACAATGAGCAGTTCTTC.

The rearrangement joins TRBV11-2 to TRBJ2-2; maybe TRBD1 (6 bases). Germline V CDR1 and CDR2: SGHAT, FQNNGV. V was trimmed by 3 bases and J by 7 bases, leaving 9 bases between them. The length of the CDR3 is 13 residues. CDR3 in amino acids: CASSFRGIGELFF. CDR3 bases: TGTGCCAGCAGCTTTAGGGGGATCGGGGAGCTGTTTTTT.

CDR3 residues: CASSGTSNMNTEAFF. Here the CDR3 DNA reads TGTGCCAGCTCCGGGACTTCTAACATGAACACTGAAGCTTTCTTT. This rearrangement joins TRBV18 to TRBJ1-1; D is possibly TRBD1 (5 bases). The CDR3 is made up of 15 amino acids. V lost 6 bases and J lost 0, with 14 bases in between. Germline CDR1 and CDR2: KGHSH and LQKENI.

The chain employs TRBV28 and TRBJ1-2; TRBD1 might be the D (6 bases). Trimming stripped 7 bases from V and 7 bases from J, with 13 bases between. Per the germline V gene, CDR1 is MDHEN and CDR2 is SYDVKM. This CDR3 comprises 12 residues. CDR3 sequence (DNA): TGTGCCAGCACCTTCGACAGGACTGGCTACACCTTC. Translated: CASTFDRTGYTF.

In its sample, this clone was seen a few times. The J gene is TRBJ2-1, the V gene TRBV7-3; 16 bases align to TRBD2. J gave up 3 bases and V 5 bases, and 13 bases lay outside the gene matches. The CDR3 length is 20 residues. CDR1 and CDR2 from the germline V gene are SGHTA and FQGTGA. The CDR3, as DNA: TGTGCCAGCAGCATCTCGGGACTAGCGGGAGGGCCGGGTTTCTACAATGAGCAGTTCTTC. This codes for CASSISGLAGGPGFYNEQFF.

The chain joins TRBV6-4 to TRBJ1-6; no definite D call. The CDR3 covers 13 residues. The V end was cut by 3 bases, the J end by 7 bases, with 7 bases between. The germline gives CDR1 MRHNA, CDR2 SNTAGT. CDR3 protein: CASSDGQNSPLHF. CDR3 nucleotide sequence: TGTGCCAGCAGTGATGGGCAGAATTCACCCCTCCACTTT.

This clone has a single count. The gene calls are TRBV19 and TRBJ2-1; 9 positions agree with TRBD1. Germline V gene data show CDR1 as LNHDA and CDR2 as SQIVND (reference sequence). The length of the CDR3 is 14 residues. Germline trimming cut 10 bases from V and 4 bases from J; bases unmatched to any gene: 8. The CDR3 DNA is TGTGCCACCCTCGGACAGGGGCCATACAATGAGCAGTTCTTC. Protein: CATLGQGPYNEQFF.

The chain uses TRBV7-2 and TRBJ1-2; TRBD1 agrees at 7 bases. The germline gives CDR1 SGHTA, CDR2 FQGNSA. V shed 0 bases, J shed 6 bases, and the junction held 7 bases outside the gene matches. The CDR3 runs to 15 residues. CDR3 DNA sequence: TGTGCCAGCAGCTTAGCCCTCGACAGGGCCCATGGCTACACCTTC. This sequence encodes CASSLALDRAHGYTF.

The V call is TRBV4-3, the J call TRBJ2-7; 7 bases map to TRBD1. Germline assignment: CDR1 LGHNA and CDR2 YSLEER. CDR3 size: 15 residues. V lost 4 bases, J lost 12 bases, and 18 bases stayed unmatched. CDR3 nucleotide sequence: TGCGCCAGCAGCCCCACAAGTTTCCTTACAGGGGAAATGTACTTC. Translated: CASSPTSFLTGEMYF.

The genes are TRBV9 and TRBJ1-5; 8 nucleotides align to TRBD1. CDR1 is SGDLS, CDR2 YYNGEE, per germline. The junction had 0 bases not matched to a gene; V was cut back by 2 bases and J by 5 bases. The CDR3 runs to 13 residues. CDR3 nucleotides: TGTGCCAGCAGCGTGACAGGGGATCAGCCCCAGCATTTT. This translates into CASSVTGDQPQHF.

For the CDR3, the DNA is TGTGCCAGCAGCTTGTTGGCAGGTGCCTACGAGCAGTACTTC. It is translated as CASSLLAGAYEQYF. V usage is TRBV7-2 and J usage is TRBJ2-7; D call uncertain. Germline values: CDR1 SGHTA, CDR2 FQGNSA. CDR3 length: 14 residues. Trimming removed 3 bases at V and 2 bases at J, with 11 bases between. Full variable domain (outside the CDR3, taken from reference TRBV7-2 and TRBJ2-7): GAGVSQSPSNKVTEKGKDVELRCDPISGHTALYWYRQSLGQGLEFLIYFQGNSAPDKSGLPSDRFSAERTGGSVSTLTIQRTQQEDSAVYLCASSLLAGAYEQYFGPGTRLTVT.

The gene calls are TRBV6-5 and TRBJ1-6; 7 nucleotides line up with TRBD1. Germline CDR1 is MNHEY and CDR2 is SVGAGI. J lost 5 bases, V lost 6 bases, and 4 bases had no gene match. The CDR3 consists of 14 residues. The CDR3, as DNA: TGTGCCAGCAGGGCCGGGACAGATAATTCACCCCTCCACTTT. Protein: CASRAGTDNSPLHF.

The V call is TRBV4-2, the J call TRBJ2-1; TRBD2 aligns across 8 bases. This CDR3 spans 14 amino acids. The germline V gene has CDR1 LGHNA and CDR2 YNFKEQ. J was trimmed by 3 bases and V by 4 bases; bases with no gene match: 2. CDR3 region: CASSRAGGYNEQFF. Written as DNA, the CDR3 is TGTGCCAGCAGCCGTGCGGGGGGCTACAATGAGCAGTTCTTC.

J is TRBJ1-6 and V is TRBV6-1; 7 bases map to TRBD1. Germline V CDR1 and CDR2: MNHNS, SASEGT. The CDR3 loop spans 13 amino acids. V shed 3 bases, J shed 14 bases, and the junction held 7 bases outside the gene matches. The CDR3 DNA sequence: TGTGCCAGCAGTGACAGACAGGGTATAACCCTCCACTTT. It yields the protein CASSDRQGITLHF.

This sequence joins TRBV7-8 and TRBJ1-5, with TRBD1 matching 7 bases. Trimming removed 3 bases from V and 4 bases from J; junction bases left unmatched: 3. The CDR3 has 14 residues. Germline V CDR1 and CDR2: SGHVS, FQNEAQ. The CDR3 is CASSLDRRNQPQHF. CDR3 DNA sequence: TGTGCCAGCAGCTTGGACAGGAGGAATCAGCCCCAGCATTTT.